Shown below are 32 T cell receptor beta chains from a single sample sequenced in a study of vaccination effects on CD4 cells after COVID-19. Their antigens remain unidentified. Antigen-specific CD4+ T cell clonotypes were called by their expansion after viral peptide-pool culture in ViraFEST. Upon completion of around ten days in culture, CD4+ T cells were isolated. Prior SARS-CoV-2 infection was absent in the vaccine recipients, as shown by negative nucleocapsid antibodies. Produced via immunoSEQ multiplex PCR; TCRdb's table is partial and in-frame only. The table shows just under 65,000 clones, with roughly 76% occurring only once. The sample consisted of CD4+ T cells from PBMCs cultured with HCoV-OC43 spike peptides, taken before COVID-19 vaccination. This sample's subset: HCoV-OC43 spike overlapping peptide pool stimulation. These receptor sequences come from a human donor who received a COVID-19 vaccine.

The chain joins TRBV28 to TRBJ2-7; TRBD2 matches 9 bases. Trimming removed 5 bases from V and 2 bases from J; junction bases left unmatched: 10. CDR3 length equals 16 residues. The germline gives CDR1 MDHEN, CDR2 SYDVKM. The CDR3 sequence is CASSAGGTRPPYEQYV. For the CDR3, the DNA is TGTGCCAGCAGTGCGGGGGGGACCCGGCCTCCCTACGAGCAGTACGTC.

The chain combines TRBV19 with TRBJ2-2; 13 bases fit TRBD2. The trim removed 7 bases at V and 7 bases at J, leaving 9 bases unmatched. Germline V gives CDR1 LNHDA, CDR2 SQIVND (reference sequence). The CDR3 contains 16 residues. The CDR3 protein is CASTRFGTSGVGELFF. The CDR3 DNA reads TGTGCCAGTACCCGATTCGGGACTAGCGGGGTCGGGGAGCTGTTTTTT.

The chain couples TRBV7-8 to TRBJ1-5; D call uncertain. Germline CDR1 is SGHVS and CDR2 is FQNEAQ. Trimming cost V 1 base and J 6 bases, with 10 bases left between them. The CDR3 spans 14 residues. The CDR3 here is CASSLDGVVQPQHF. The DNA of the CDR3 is TGTGCCAGCAGCTTAGATGGGGTAGTTCAGCCCCAGCATTTT. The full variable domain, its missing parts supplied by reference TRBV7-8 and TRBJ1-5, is GAGVSQSPRYKVAKRGQDVALRCDPISGHVSLFWYQQALGQGPEFLTYFQNEAQLDKSGLPSDRFFAERPEGSVSTLKIQRTQQEDSAVYLCASSLDGVVQPQHFGDGTRLSIL.

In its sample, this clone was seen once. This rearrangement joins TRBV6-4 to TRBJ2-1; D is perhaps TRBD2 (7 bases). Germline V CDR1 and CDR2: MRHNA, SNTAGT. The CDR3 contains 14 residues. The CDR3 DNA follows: TGTCCTCCGCGGTCGGGGGGCGGTTTGGATGAGCAGTTCTTC. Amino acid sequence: CPPRSGGGLDEQFF.

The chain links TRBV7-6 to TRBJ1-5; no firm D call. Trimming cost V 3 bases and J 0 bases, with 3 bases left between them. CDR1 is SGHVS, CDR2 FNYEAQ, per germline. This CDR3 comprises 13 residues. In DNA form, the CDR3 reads TGTGCCAGCAGCTTTCATAGCAATCAGCCCCAGCATTTT. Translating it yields CASSFHSNQPQHF.

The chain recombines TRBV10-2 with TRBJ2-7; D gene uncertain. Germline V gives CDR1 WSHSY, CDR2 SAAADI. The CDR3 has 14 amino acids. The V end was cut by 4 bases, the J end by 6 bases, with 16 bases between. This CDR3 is CASSGARSGFEQYV. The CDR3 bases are TGCGCCAGCAGTGGAGCAAGGTCCGGCTTCGAGCAGTACGTC.

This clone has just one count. The CDR3 protein is CASSHGLAGVGYEQFF. DNA for the CDR3: TGCGCCAGCAGCCACGGACTAGCGGGGGTTGGTTATGAGCAGTTCTTC. This chain joins TRBV5-1 and TRBJ2-1; TRBD2 aligns across 13 bases. The CDR3 runs 16 residues. Germline V lookup: CDR1 SGHRS, CDR2 YFSETQ. V trimming: 4 bases; J trimming: 8 bases; junction bases outside the gene matches: 9.

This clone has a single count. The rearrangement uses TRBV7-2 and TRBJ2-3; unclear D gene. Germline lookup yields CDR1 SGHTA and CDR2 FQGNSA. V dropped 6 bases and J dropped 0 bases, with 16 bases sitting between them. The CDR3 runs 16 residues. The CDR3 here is CASSQYRPGSTDTQYF. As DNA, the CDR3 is TGTGCCAGCAGTCAATATAGGCCGGGTAGCACAGATACGCAGTATTTT. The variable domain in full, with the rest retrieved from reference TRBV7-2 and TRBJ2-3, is GAGVSQSPSNKVTEKGKDVELRCDPISGHTALYWYRQSLGQGLEFLIYFQGNSAPDKSGLPSDRFSAERTGGSVSTLTIQRTQQEDSAVYLCASSQYRPGSTDTQYFGPGTRLTVL.

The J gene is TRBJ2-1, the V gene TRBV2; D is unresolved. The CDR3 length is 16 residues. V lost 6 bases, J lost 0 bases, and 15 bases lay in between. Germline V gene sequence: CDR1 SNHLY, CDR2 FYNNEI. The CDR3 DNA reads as TGTGCCAGCAGGGAGAGAAGACTGAGCTCCTACAATGAGCAGTTCTTC. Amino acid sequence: CASRERRLSSYNEQFF.

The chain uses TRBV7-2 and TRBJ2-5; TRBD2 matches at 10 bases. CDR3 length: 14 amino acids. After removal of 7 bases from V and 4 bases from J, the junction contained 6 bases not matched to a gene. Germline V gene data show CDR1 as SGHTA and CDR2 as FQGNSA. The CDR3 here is CASNVAGGRETQYF. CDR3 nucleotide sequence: TGTGCCAGCAACGTAGCGGGGGGAAGAGAGACCCAGTACTTC.

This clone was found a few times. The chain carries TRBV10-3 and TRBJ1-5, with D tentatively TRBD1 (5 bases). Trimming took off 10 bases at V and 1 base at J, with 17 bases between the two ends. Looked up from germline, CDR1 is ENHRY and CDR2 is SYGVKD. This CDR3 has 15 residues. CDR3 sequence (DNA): TGTGCCACCAAAGGATCAGGGTTGAGCAATCAGCCCCAGCATTTT. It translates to CATKGSGLSNQPQHF.

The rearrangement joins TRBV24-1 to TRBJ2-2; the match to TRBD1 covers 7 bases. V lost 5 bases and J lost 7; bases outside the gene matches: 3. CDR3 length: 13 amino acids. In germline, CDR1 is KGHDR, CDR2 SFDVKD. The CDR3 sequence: CATSAGGIGELFF. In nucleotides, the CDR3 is TGTGCCACCAGTGCAGGGGGTATCGGGGAGCTGTTTTTT.

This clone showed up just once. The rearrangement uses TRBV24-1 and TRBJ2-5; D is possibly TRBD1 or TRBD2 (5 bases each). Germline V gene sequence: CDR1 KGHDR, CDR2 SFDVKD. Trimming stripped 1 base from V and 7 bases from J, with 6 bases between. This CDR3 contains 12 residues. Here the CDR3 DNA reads TGTGCCACCAGTGATTTCGGGGCGACCCAGTACTTC. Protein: CATSDFGATQYF.

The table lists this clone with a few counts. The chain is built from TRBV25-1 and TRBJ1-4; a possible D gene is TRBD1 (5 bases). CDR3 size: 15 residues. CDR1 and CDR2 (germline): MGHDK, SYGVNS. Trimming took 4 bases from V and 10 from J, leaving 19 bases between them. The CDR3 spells CASSGLGGSVGKLFF. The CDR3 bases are TGTGCCAGCAGTGGACTTGGGGGTAGTGTTGGAAAACTGTTTTTT.

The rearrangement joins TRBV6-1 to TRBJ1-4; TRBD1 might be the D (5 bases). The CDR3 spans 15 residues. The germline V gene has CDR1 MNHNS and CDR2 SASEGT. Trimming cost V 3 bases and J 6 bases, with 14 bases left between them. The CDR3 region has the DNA TGTGCCAGCAGTGACCCCCAGGCGGGGGATGAAAAACTGTTTTTT. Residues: CASSDPQAGDEKLFF.

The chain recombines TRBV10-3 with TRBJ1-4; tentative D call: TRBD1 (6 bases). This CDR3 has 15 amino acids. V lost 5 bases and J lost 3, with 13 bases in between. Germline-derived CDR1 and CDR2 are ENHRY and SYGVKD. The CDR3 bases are TGTGCCATCAGTCGGAACAGGGCGTCTAATGAAAAACTGTTTTTT. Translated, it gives CAISRNRASNEKLFF.

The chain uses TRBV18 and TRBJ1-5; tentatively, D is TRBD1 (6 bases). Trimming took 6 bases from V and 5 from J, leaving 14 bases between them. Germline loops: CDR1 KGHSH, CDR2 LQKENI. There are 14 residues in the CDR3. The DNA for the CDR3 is TGTGCCAGCTCTCCCGACAGGAGCCATCAGCCCCAGCATTTT. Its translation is CASSPDRSHQPQHF.

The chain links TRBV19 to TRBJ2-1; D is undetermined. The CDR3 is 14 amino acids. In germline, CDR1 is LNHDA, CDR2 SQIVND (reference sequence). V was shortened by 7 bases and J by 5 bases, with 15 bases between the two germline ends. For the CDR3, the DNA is TGTGCCAGTAAGAATCTGGTTTCCGACAATGAGCAGTTCTTC. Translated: CASKNLVSDNEQFF.

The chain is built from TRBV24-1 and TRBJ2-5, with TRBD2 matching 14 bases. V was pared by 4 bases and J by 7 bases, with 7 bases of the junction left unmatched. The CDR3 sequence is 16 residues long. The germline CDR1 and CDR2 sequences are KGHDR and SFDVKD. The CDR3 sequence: CATSDPVGLAGGTQYF. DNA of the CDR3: TGTGCCACCAGTGACCCCGTAGGACTAGCGGGGGGGACCCAGTACTTC.

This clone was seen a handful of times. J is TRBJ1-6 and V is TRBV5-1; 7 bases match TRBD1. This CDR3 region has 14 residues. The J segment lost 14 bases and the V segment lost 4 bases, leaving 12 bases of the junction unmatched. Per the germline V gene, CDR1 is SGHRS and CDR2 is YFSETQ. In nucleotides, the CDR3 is TGCGCCAGCAGCACCGGGACAGCCCCCTCTACCCTCCACTTT. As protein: CASSTGTAPSTLHF.

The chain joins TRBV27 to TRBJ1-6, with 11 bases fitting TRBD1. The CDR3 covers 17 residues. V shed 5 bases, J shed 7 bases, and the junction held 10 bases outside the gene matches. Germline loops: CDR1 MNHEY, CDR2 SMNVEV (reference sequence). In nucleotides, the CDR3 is TGTGCCAGCAGTCCACTAGGGACAGGGGGATTCAATTCACCCCTCCACTTT. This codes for CASSPLGTGGFNSPLHF.

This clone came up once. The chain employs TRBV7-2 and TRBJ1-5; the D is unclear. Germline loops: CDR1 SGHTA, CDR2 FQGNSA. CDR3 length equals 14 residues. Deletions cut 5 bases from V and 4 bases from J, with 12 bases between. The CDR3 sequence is CASSPLGGNQPQHF. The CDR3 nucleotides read TGTGCCAGCAGCCCCCTAGGAGGGAATCAGCCCCAGCATTTT.

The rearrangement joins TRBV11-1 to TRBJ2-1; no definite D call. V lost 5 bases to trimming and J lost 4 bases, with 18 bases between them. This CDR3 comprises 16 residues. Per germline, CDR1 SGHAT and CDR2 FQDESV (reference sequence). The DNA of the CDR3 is TGTGCCAGCAGCCACCGGGCCCAAGAGGAGTACAATGAGCAGTTCTTC. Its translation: CASSHRAQEEYNEQFF.

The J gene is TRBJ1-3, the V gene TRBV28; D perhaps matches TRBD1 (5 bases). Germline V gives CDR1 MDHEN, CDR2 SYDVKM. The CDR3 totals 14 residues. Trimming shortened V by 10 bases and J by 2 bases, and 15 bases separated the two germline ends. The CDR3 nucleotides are TGTGCCACCCTTGAGAGAGGGGCTGGAAACACCATATATTTT. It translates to CATLERGAGNTIYF.

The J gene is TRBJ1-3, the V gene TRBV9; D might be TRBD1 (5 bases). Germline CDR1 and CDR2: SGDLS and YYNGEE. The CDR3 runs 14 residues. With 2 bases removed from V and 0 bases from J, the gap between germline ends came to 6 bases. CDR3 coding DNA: TGTGCCAGCAGCGTGGGGGTCTCTGGAAACACCATATATTTT. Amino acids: CASSVGVSGNTIYF.

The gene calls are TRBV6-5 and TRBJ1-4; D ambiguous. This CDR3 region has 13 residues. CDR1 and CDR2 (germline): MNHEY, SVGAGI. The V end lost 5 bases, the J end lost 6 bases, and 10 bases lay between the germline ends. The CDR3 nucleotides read TGTGCCAGCAGTACGGGTGGGGATGAAAAACTGTTTTTT. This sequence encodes CASSTGGDEKLFF.

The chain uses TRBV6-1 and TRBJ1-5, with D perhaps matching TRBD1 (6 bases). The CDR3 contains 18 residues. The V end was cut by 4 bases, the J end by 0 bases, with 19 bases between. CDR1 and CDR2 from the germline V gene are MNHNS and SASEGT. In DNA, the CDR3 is TGTGCCAGCAGTGGGTATCGCAAGGACAGATATAGCAATCAGCCCCAGCATTTT. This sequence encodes CASSGYRKDRYSNQPQHF.

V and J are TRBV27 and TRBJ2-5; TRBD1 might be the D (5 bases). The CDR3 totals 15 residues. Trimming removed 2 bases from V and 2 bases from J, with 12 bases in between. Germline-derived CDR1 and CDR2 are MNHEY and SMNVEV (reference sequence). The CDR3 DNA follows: TGTGCCAGCAGTTTACAGAGACAGCTTCAAGAGACCCAGTACTTC. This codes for CASSLQRQLQETQYF.

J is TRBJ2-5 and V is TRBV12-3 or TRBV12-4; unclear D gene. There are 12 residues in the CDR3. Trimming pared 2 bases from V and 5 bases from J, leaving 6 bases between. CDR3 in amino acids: CASSLRVETQYF. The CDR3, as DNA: TGTGCCAGCAGTTTAAGGGTGGAGACCCAGTACTTC.

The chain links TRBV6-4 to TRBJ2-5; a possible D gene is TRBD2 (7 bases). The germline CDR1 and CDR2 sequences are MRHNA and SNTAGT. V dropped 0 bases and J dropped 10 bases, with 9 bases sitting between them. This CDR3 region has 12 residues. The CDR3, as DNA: TGTGCCAGCAGTGACTCGAGGGGGGGCCAGTACTTC. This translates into CASSDSRGGQYF.

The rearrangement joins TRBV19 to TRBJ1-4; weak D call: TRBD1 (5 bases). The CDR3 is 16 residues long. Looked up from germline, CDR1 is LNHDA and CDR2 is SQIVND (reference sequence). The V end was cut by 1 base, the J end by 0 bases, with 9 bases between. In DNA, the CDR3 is TGTGCCAGTAGTATAGCTTTGGGGGCAACTAATGAAAAACTGTTTTTT. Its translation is CASSIALGATNEKLFF.

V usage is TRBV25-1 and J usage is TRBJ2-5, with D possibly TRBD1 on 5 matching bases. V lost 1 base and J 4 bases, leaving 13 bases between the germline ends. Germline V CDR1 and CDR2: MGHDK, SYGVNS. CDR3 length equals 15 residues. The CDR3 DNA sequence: TGTGCCAGCAGTGAATTTGGCCCAGGGCTAGAGACCCAGTACTTC. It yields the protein CASSEFGPGLETQYF.